Included here is one T cell receptor beta chain sequence, with context. Its cognate antigen is unknown. The record originates from a study of persistence of HIV-infected CD4 T cells. The stimulus was an HIV-1 Gag 15-mer peptide pool, 1 ug/peptide/mL. Memory cells lacking CD40L and CD69 with high CD45RO were sorted. V was clipped by 9 bases and J by 0 bases, with 14 bases between them. The CDR3 contains 14 residues. Germline V gene lookup returns CDR1 LNHDA and CDR2 SQIVND (reference sequence). Sequencing used immunoSEQ version 4 in survey mode. The repertoire was sequenced with immunoSEQ multiplex PCR; TCRdb's copy has only in-frame clones and lacks some. The sample carries some 58,000 clones, 65% to 75% recorded once. General study results and limits: Degenerate expanded CDR3beta sequences were enriched among CMV- and Gag-responding cells.

This chain joins TRBV19 and TRBJ1-1; a possible D gene is TRBD1 (5 bases). The sample consisted of CD4+ T cells sorted from PBMCs after 18-hour stimulation, taken from a patient who received antiretroviral therapy. The TCR was taken from an adult man with HIV who was CMV-seropositive. The CDR3 sequence is CASGGGVLNTEAFF. In DNA, the CDR3 is TGTGCCAGCGGTGGGGGGGTCCTGAACACTGAAGCTTTCTTT.